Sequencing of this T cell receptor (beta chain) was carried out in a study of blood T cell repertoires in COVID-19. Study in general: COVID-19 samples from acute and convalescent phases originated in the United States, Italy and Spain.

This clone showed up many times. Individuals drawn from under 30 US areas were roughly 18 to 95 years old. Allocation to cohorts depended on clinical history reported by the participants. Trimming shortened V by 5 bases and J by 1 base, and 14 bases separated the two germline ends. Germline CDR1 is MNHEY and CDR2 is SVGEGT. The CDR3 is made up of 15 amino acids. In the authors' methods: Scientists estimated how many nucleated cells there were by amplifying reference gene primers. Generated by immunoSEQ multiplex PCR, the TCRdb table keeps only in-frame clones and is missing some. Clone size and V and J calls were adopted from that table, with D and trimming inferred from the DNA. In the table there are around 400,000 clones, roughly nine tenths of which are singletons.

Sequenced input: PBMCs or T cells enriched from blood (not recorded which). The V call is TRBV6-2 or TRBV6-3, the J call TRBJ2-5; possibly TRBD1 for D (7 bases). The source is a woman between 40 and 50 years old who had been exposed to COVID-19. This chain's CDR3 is CASSPGGRSQETQYF. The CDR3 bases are TGTGCCAGCAGTCCAGGGGGGCGTTCCCAAGAGACCCAGTACTTC.